These T cell receptor beta chains were read from a single sample in a study of shared clonotypes between healthy human individuals. Repertoires were generated with immunoSEQ multiplex PCR, while TCRdb's copy carries only in-frame clones and drops some. The repertoire holds 2 million to 2.5 million clones, over 85% seen once, with about 0.39% in the top ten. Sequenced material: naive CD4+ T cells from PBMCs. The receptors here all came from a man aged 18 to 29 in good health. Some clones in this sample may be carry-over from other donors' samples. The CDR3 runs from the conserved cysteine through the conserved F or W. A D gene is named only where the DNA matches it firmly. The size field is filled for only some rows; it gives once, few, many or a size class.

NA	TRBV4-1	TRBJ2-5	once	CASSQVGLEGQYF
TRBD2	TRBV5-1	TRBJ2-2	NA	CASSPPGRADTGELFF
NA	TRBV27	TRBJ2-3	once	CASSLPDVNTQYF
TRBD1	TRBV18	TRBJ2-5	once	CASSPSGGKETQYF
NA	TRBV29-1	TRBJ1-5	few	CSVAGTEINQPQHF
TRBD2	TRBV7-7	TRBJ2-5	NA	CASSERTSGQETQYF
NA	TRBV2	TRBJ2-7	few	CASTMGGGYEQYF
NA	TRBV2	TRBJ2-7	NA	CASRGQNLVGEQYF
TRBD2	TRBV4-3	TRBJ2-2	NA	CASSQGGTSGNQRTGELFF
NA	TRBV7-2	TRBJ1-3	NA	CASSPDSGNTIYF
NA	TRBV15	TRBJ2-2	few	CATSALSGELFF
TRBD2	TRBV5-1	TRBJ2-1	NA	CASSLLGASGSAEQFF
NA	TRBV15	TRBJ2-5	NA	CATSRERMETQYF
TRBD1	TRBV18	TRBJ1-1	NA	CASSPLGQGTTTEAFF
NA	TRBV2	TRBJ1-1	NA	CASSVGGRAFF
NA	TRBV18	TRBJ1-1	NA	CASSRGGNTEAFF